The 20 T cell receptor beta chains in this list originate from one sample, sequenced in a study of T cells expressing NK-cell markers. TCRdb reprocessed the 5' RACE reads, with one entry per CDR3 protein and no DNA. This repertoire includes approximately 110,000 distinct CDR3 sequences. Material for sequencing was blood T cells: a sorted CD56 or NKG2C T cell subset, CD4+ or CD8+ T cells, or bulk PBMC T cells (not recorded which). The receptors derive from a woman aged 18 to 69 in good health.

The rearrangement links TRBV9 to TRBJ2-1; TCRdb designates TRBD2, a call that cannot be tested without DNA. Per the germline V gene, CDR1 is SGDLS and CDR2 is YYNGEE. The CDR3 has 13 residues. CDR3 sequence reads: CASGGGTYNEQFF.

This chain's CDR3 is CASSLGRGMNTEAFF. This chain links TRBV7-9 with TRBJ1-1; TCRdb indicates TRBD1, and absent DNA this call remains unverified. CDR1 and CDR2 from the germline V gene are SEHNR and FQNEAQ (reference sequence). The CDR3 length is 15 residues.

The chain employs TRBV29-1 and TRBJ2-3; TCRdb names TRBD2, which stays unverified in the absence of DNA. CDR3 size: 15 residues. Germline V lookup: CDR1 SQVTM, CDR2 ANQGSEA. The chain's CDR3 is CSVEVLGGVSDTQYF.

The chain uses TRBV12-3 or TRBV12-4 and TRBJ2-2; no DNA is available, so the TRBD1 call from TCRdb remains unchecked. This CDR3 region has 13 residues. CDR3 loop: CASRGQNTGELFF.

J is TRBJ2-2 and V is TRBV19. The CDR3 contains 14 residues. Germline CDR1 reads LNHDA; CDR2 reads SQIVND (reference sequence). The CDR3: CASSTYSTPRELFF. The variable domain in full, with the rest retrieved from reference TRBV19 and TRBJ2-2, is DGGITQSPKYLFRKEGQNVTLSCEQNLNHDAMYWYRQDPGQGLRLIYYSQIVNDFQKGDIAEGYSVSREKKESFPLTVTSAQKNPTAFYLCASSTYSTPRELFFGEGSRLTVL.

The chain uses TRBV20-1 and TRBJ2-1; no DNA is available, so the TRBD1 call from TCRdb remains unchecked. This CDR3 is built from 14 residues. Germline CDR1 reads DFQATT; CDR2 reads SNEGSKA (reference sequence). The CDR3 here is CSAPQGGGPNEQFF.

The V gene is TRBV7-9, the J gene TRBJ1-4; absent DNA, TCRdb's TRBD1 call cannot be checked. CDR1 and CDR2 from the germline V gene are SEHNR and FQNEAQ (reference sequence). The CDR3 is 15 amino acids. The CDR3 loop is CASSPRRQGGEKLFF.

CDR3 region: CSARIGGQNTEAFF. J is TRBJ1-1 and V is TRBV20-1; TCRdb designates TRBD1, a call that cannot be tested without DNA. Germline CDR1 DFQATT, CDR2 SNEGSKA (reference sequence). CDR3 size: 14 residues.

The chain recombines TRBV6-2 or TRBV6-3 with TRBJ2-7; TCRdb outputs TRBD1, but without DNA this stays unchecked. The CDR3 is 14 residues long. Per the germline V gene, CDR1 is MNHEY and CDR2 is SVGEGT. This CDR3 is CASRPTPDSHEQYF.

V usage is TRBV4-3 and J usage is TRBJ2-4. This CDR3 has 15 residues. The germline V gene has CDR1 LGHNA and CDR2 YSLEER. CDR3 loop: CASSQDHGQFPIQYF.

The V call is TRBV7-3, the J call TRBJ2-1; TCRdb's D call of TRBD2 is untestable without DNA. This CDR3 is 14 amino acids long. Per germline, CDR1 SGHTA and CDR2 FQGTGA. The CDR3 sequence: CASSPSGTSNEQFF.

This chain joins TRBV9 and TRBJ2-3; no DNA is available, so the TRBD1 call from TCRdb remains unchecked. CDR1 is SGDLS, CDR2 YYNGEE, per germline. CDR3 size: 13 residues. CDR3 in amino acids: CASSGGAADTQYF.

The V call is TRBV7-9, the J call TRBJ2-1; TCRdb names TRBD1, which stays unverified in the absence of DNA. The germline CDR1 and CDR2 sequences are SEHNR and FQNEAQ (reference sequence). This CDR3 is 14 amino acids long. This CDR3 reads CASSLVAREHEQFF.

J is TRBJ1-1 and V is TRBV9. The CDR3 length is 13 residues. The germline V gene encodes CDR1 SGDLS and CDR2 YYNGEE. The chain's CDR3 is CASSLRASTEAFF.

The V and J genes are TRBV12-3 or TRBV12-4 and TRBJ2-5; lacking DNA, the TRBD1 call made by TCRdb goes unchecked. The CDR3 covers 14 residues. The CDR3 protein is CASSLGSLGETQYF.

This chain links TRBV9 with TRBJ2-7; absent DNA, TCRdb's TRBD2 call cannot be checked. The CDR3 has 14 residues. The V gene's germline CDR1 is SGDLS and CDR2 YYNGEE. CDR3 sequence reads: CASSAGTSWFEQYF.

The CDR3 is CASLNREYGYTF. The J gene is TRBJ1-2, the V gene TRBV19; with no DNA, the TCRdb D assignment of TRBD1 cannot be verified. The CDR3 is 12 amino acids. Germline V CDR1 and CDR2: LNHDA, SQIVND (reference sequence).

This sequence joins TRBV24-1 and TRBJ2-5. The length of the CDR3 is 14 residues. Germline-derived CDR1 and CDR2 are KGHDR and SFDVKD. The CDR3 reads CATSDDGNAETQYF.

CDR3 residues: CSGTDPTEAFF. The chain joins TRBV29-1 to TRBJ1-1. The CDR3 covers 11 residues. CDR1 SQVTM and CDR2 ANQGSEA come from the germline V gene.

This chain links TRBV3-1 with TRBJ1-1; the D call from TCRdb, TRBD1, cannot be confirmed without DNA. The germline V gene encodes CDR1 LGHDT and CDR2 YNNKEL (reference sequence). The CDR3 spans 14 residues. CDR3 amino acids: CASSETGDETEAFF.